The 31 T cell receptor beta chains presented below share a single source sample, sequenced in a study of blood T cell repertoires in COVID-19. Clones were read by immunoSEQ multiplex PCR, and TCRdb kept only the in-frame ones, dropping some. The sample has over 150,000 clones, less than 90% seen once. The sample comprised peripheral blood. These receptor sequences come from a man younger than 30 with active or convalescent COVID-19.

This clone was recorded only once. The chain combines TRBV9 with TRBJ1-1, with TRBD1 matching 12 bases. V lost 4 bases, J lost 4 bases, and 17 bases stayed unmatched. The CDR3 length is 19 residues. CDR1 and CDR2 from the germline V gene are SGDLS and YYNGEE. In DNA form, the CDR3 reads TGTGCCAGCAGCTCAAGAGGGGGACAGGGGGCGCGTGTGGGCACTGAAGCTTTCTTT. This codes for CASSSRGGQGARVGTEAFF.

The chain is built from TRBV24-1 and TRBJ2-3; D unclear. V dropped 7 bases and J dropped 2 bases, with 9 bases sitting between them. The CDR3 extends over 13 amino acids. The germline gives CDR1 KGHDR, CDR2 SFDVKD. CDR3 sequence: CATRSQNTDTQYF. CDR3 nucleotide sequence: TGTGCCACCAGGTCGCAGAACACAGATACGCAGTATTTT.

J is TRBJ1-4 and V is TRBV13; 10 nucleotides match TRBD1. There are 15 residues in the CDR3. Trimming cost V 6 bases and J 8 bases; bases outside gene matches: 9. The germline V gene encodes CDR1 PRHDT and CDR2 FYEKMQ (reference sequence). In DNA form, the CDR3 reads TGTGCCAGCAGTCGCTACGGGACAGGGGTGGAAAAACTGTTTTTT. This encodes CASSRYGTGVEKLFF.

The chain uses TRBV6-5 and TRBJ1-1; TRBD1 aligns across 9 bases. The CDR3 loop spans 14 amino acids. Germline V CDR1 and CDR2: MNHEY, SVGAGI. J lost 4 bases, V lost 8 bases, and 8 bases had no gene match. The CDR3 DNA reads as TGTGCCAGCCAAACGGACAGGGGTGTCACTGAAGCTTTCTTT. Its translation is CASQTDRGVTEAFF.

The count of this clone is one. This chain uses TRBV27 with TRBJ2-3; 10 bases match TRBD2. CDR1 and CDR2 (germline): MNHEY, SMNVEV (reference sequence). With V trimmed by 8 bases and J by 3 bases, 8 bases remained unmatched. The CDR3 covers 15 residues. This chain's CDR3 is CASCKRGGLTDTQYF. CDR3 in DNA: TGTGCCAGCTGTAAGCGGGGGGGCCTGACAGATACGCAGTATTTT.

The genes are TRBV2 and TRBJ2-5; 14 bases fit TRBD2. V dropped 5 bases and J dropped 3; count of bases not matched to a gene: 8. The CDR3 covers 17 residues. Per germline, CDR1 SNHLY and CDR2 FYNNEI. CDR3 DNA sequence: TGTGCCAGCAGTTCCACCAGGACTAGCGGGGGGAAAGAGACCCAGTACTTC. It codes for CASSSTRTSGGKETQYF.

This clone showed up just a few times. This chain uses TRBV18 with TRBJ1-2, with a possible D match to TRBD1 (5 bases). Between the trimmed V and J ends, which lost 0 bases and 6 bases, there was a span of 11 bases. The germline CDR1 and CDR2 sequences are KGHSH and LQKENI. The CDR3 has 14 amino acids. CDR3 bases: TGTGCCAGCTCACCACCGGCAGGGAGGGATGGCTACACCTTC. It translates to CASSPPAGRDGYTF.

V usage is TRBV6-5 and J usage is TRBJ1-2; D possibly corresponds to TRBD1 (5 bases). Germline V gene lookup returns CDR1 MNHEY and CDR2 SVGAGI. V dropped 0 bases and J dropped 8 bases, with 16 bases sitting between them. The CDR3 consists of 15 residues. Written as DNA, the CDR3 is TGTGCCAGCAGTTACTCGAGTGGCAGGGCAGGAGGCTACACCTTC. It encodes CASSYSSGRAGGYTF.

The J gene is TRBJ1-2, the V gene TRBV7-8; D might be TRBD1 (6 bases). Germline CDR1 and CDR2: SGHVS and FQNEAQ. V gave up 3 bases and J gave up 0 bases, with 23 bases separating them. The CDR3 loop spans 19 amino acids. CDR3 in amino acids: CASSFRPWVGGTPNYGYTF. The CDR3 coding sequence is TGTGCCAGCAGCTTCCGCCCCTGGGTAGGGGGAACCCCTAACTATGGCTACACCTTC.

This clone was seen a single time. This chain uses TRBV27 with TRBJ2-1; possible D gene TRBD2, 5 bases. Looked up from germline, CDR1 is MNHEY and CDR2 is SMNVEV (reference sequence). Trimming pared 3 bases from V and 0 bases from J, leaving 9 bases between. The CDR3 is 15 residues long. The CDR3 is CASSFGISSYNEQFF. The CDR3 nucleotides read TGTGCCAGCAGTTTCGGGATTAGCTCCTACAATGAGCAGTTCTTC.

The chain employs TRBV7-9 and TRBJ1-2; D gene uncertain. Germline CDR1 SEHNR, CDR2 FQNEAQ (reference sequence). The CDR3 length is 15 residues. Trimming shortened V by 1 base and J by 4 bases, and 13 bases separated the two germline ends. The CDR3 spells CASSLVAIPPYGYTF. DNA for the CDR3: TGTGCCAGCAGCTTAGTTGCGATCCCCCCCTATGGCTACACCTTC.

The gene calls are TRBV7-6 and TRBJ2-3; 12 nucleotides agree with TRBD2. V shed 5 bases and J 0 bases; nucleotides not matched to a gene: 12. Germline V lookup: CDR1 SGHVS, CDR2 FNYEAQ. There are 19 residues in the CDR3. The CDR3 coding sequence is TGTGCCAGCAGCAAACTAGCGGGGGGCCTAATACCTAGCACAGATACGCAGTATTTT. Protein sequence: CASSKLAGGLIPSTDTQYF.

The gene calls are TRBV7-8 and TRBJ1-5; TRBD1 matches at 9 bases. Germline V gives CDR1 SGHVS, CDR2 FQNEAQ. V gave up 3 bases and J gave up 9 bases; unmatched junction bases: 12. This CDR3 contains 16 residues. The CDR3 protein is CASSFTSGTGFRPQHF. CDR3 in DNA: TGTGCCAGCAGCTTTACCTCCGGGACAGGGTTCCGGCCCCAGCATTTT.

The rearrangement uses TRBV6-2 or TRBV6-3 and TRBJ2-1; TRBD2 matches at 8 bases. V gave up 2 bases and J gave up 7 bases; unmatched junction bases: 7. From germline, CDR1 is MNHEY and CDR2 SVGEGT. The CDR3 is 15 amino acids. DNA for the CDR3: TGTGCCAGCAGTTACGGAGCGGGAGTGTCAAATGAGCAGTTCTTC. It translates to CASSYGAGVSNEQFF.

This sequence joins TRBV6-2 or TRBV6-3 and TRBJ2-5; 8 nucleotides agree with TRBD1. CDR3 length equals 15 residues. The trim removed 5 bases at V and 5 bases at J, leaving 10 bases unmatched. The germline CDR1 and CDR2 sequences are MNHEY and SVGEGT. CDR3 DNA: TGTGCCAGCAGTCCCACGCGGACAGGGAGGGAGACCCAGTACTTC. This codes for CASSPTRTGRETQYF.

By share, this clone counts as medium-sized. Other DNA sequences in this specimen translate into the identical CDR3. The CDR3 loop is CASSYGTSGYEQYF. The CDR3 DNA sequence: TGTGCCAGCAGTTACGGGACTAGCGGCTACGAGCAGTACTTC. The chain employs TRBV6-2 or TRBV6-3 and TRBJ2-7, with 11 bases identical to TRBD2. Per the germline V gene, CDR1 is MNHEY and CDR2 is SVGEGT. This CDR3 spans 14 amino acids. V gave up 2 bases and J gave up 3 bases; unmatched junction bases: 0.

The chain carries TRBV24-1 and TRBJ2-3; perhaps TRBD2 as D (7 bases). The CDR3 is made up of 14 amino acids. The V end was cut by 7 bases, the J end by 0 bases, with 10 bases between. Germline V gives CDR1 KGHDR, CDR2 SFDVKD. The CDR3 DNA reads TGTGCCACCAGCCGGGGGGCAAGCACAGATACGCAGTATTTT. The encoded protein is CATSRGASTDTQYF.

The rearrangement uses TRBV19 and TRBJ1-3, with TRBD1 identical over 7 bases. The J segment lost 2 bases and the V segment lost 6 bases, leaving 4 bases of the junction unmatched. CDR1 is LNHDA, CDR2 SQIVND, per germline (reference sequence). CDR3 length equals 14 residues. CDR3 protein: CASRLGGAGNTIYF. DNA of the CDR3: TGTGCCAGTAGATTAGGGGGCGCTGGAAACACCATATATTTT. The full variable domain, its missing parts supplied by reference TRBV19 and TRBJ1-3, is DGGITQSPKYLFRKEGQNVTLSCEQNLNHDAMYWYRQDPGQGLRLIYYSQIVNDFQKGDIAEGYSVSREKKESFPLTVTSAQKNPTAFYLCASRLGGAGNTIYFGEGSWLTVV.

The chain links TRBV5-6 to TRBJ1-6; D remains unclear. Germline CDR1 reads SGHDT; CDR2 reads YYEEEE. The CDR3 spans 13 residues. Trimming removed 5 bases at V and 3 bases at J, with 6 bases between. The chain's CDR3 is CASSSSYNSPLHF. CDR3 coding DNA: TGTGCCAGCAGTTCCAGCTATAATTCACCCCTCCACTTT. The variable domain in full, with the rest retrieved from reference TRBV5-6 and TRBJ1-6, is DAGVTQSPTHLIKTRGQQVTLRCSPKSGHDTVSWYQQALGQGPQFIFQYYEEEERQRGNFPDRFSGHQFPNYSSELNVNALLLGDSALYLCASSSSYNSPLHFGNGTRLTVT.

The rearrangement links TRBV7-2 to TRBJ2-1; tentatively, D is TRBD2 (5 bases). Germline-derived CDR1 and CDR2 are SGHTA and FQGNSA. There are 16 residues in the CDR3. Trimming shortened V by 1 base and J by 0 bases, and 10 bases separated the two germline ends. The CDR3 loop is CASSLVATSSYNEQFF. The CDR3 DNA follows: TGTGCCAGCAGCTTAGTAGCGACCAGCTCCTACAATGAGCAGTTCTTC.

The V gene is TRBV5-6, the J gene TRBJ1-6; D gene uncertain. Trimming shortened V by 4 bases and J by 4 bases, and 6 bases separated the two germline ends. The CDR3 has 13 residues. CDR1 and CDR2 from the germline V gene are SGHDT and YYEEEE. The CDR3 nucleotides are TGTGCCAGCAGCAGCAAGTATAATTCACCCCTCCACTTT. This sequence encodes CASSSKYNSPLHF. The entire variable domain, with the rest obtained from reference TRBV5-6 and TRBJ1-6, is as follows: DAGVTQSPTHLIKTRGQQVTLRCSPKSGHDTVSWYQQALGQGPQFIFQYYEEEERQRGNFPDRFSGHQFPNYSSELNVNALLLGDSALYLCASSSKYNSPLHFGNGTRLTVT.

This rearrangement joins TRBV2 to TRBJ1-3, with D possibly being TRBD1 (5 bases). The V end was cut by 6 bases, the J end by 11 bases, with 11 bases between. CDR1 and CDR2 (germline): SNHLY, FYNNEI. The CDR3 has 11 residues. CDR3 loop: CASSETVAIYF. CDR3 in DNA: TGTGCCAGCAGCGAGACAGTCGCCATATATTTT. Combining the CDR3 with reference TRBV2 and TRBJ1-3 gives the whole variable domain EPEVTQTPSHQVTQMGQEVILRCVPISNHLYFYWYRQILGQKVEFLVSFYNNEISEKSEIFDDQFSVERPDGSNFTLKIRSTKLEDSAMYFCASSETVAIYFGEGSWLTVV.

The chain uses TRBV6-5 and TRBJ2-7; TRBD2 agrees at 8 bases. CDR3 length: 12 amino acids. Germline values: CDR1 MNHEY, CDR2 SVGAGI. Unmatched junction bases numbered 4, after V lost 6 bases and J lost 6 bases. CDR3 amino acids: CASRTAGVEQYF. The CDR3, as DNA: TGTGCCAGCAGGACAGCGGGGGTCGAGCAGTACTTC.

The chain recombines TRBV28 with TRBJ1-2, with D maybe TRBD1 (5 bases). Germline V lookup: CDR1 MDHEN, CDR2 SYDVKM. Trimming left V 5 bases short and J 4 bases short, with 8 bases between. This CDR3 comprises 12 residues. This CDR3 is CASSRQFYGYTF. CDR3 sequence (DNA): TGTGCCAGCAGTCGACAGTTCTATGGCTACACCTTC.

This chain connects TRBV2 to TRBJ2-1; 7 nucleotides agree with TRBD2. J lost 1 base, V lost 11 bases, and 5 bases had no gene match. The CDR3 consists of 13 residues. Per the germline V gene, CDR1 is SNHLY and CDR2 is FYNNEI. The CDR3 sequence: CAGGGGSYNEQFF. The CDR3 bases are TGTGCCGGCGGGGGAGGTTCCTACAATGAGCAGTTCTTC.

This chain connects TRBV19 to TRBJ2-6; 8 nucleotides align to TRBD1. From germline, CDR1 is LNHDA and CDR2 SQIVND (reference sequence). V was clipped by 2 bases and J by 0 bases; unmatched bases: 6. CDR3 length: 18 amino acids. CDR3 DNA: TGTGCCAGTAGTATACCAGGGGGCGGAAGCTCTGGGGCCAACGTCCTGACTTTC. It specifies CASSIPGGGSSGANVLTF. The full variable domain, rest sourced from reference TRBV19 and TRBJ2-6, is DGGITQSPKYLFRKEGQNVTLSCEQNLNHDAMYWYRQDPGQGLRLIYYSQIVNDFQKGDIAEGYSVSREKKESFPLTVTSAQKNPTAFYLCASSIPGGGSSGANVLTFGAGSRLTVL.

The chain joins TRBV5-1 to TRBJ2-5; 9 bases match TRBD1. Germline V lookup: CDR1 SGHRS, CDR2 YFSETQ. CDR3 length: 13 amino acids. The ends lost 5 bases at V and 5 bases at J; junction bases unmatched: 4. Here the CDR3 DNA reads TGCGCCAGCAGACAGGGGGCACGGGAGACCCAGTACTTC. Protein sequence: CASRQGARETQYF.

This clone was observed a single time. The chain uses TRBV25-1 and TRBJ1-4; TRBD1 agrees at 9 bases. Germline CDR1 MGHDK, CDR2 SYGVNS. The J segment lost 7 bases and the V segment lost 2 bases, leaving 2 bases of the junction unmatched. The CDR3 is 14 amino acids. Here the CDR3 reads CASSERTGVEKLFF. The CDR3 DNA follows: TGTGCCAGCAGTGAAAGGACAGGGGTTGAAAAACTGTTTTTT.

The chain is built from TRBV6-5 and TRBJ1-1, with TRBD1 matching 9 bases. The CDR3 is made up of 15 amino acids. V was pared by 6 bases and J by 6 bases, with 11 bases of the junction left unmatched. CDR1 and CDR2 (germline): MNHEY, SVGAGI. The CDR3 nucleotides read TGTGCCAGCAGGAGGGAGGGGACAGGGATGTCTGAAGCTTTCTTT. This encodes CASRREGTGMSEAFF.

This chain joins TRBV6-5 and TRBJ2-7; D may be TRBD2 (7 bases). Between the trimmed V and J ends, which lost 9 bases and 1 base, there was a span of 10 bases. The germline V gene encodes CDR1 MNHEY and CDR2 SVGAGI. The CDR3 is 12 amino acids. CDR3 loop: CASKGGSYEQYF. DNA of the CDR3: TGTGCCAGTAAGGGGGGGTCCTACGAGCAGTACTTC.

This clone was found a few times. V gene TRBV5-1 combines with J gene TRBJ1-5, with TRBD1 identical over 7 bases. With V trimmed by 3 bases and J by 6 bases, 6 bases remained unmatched. The CDR3 is 14 amino acids. The V gene's germline CDR1 is SGHRS and CDR2 YFSETQ. The CDR3 spells CASSSGTEGQPQHF. The CDR3 DNA is TGCGCCAGCAGCTCCGGGACAGAAGGTCAGCCCCAGCATTTT.